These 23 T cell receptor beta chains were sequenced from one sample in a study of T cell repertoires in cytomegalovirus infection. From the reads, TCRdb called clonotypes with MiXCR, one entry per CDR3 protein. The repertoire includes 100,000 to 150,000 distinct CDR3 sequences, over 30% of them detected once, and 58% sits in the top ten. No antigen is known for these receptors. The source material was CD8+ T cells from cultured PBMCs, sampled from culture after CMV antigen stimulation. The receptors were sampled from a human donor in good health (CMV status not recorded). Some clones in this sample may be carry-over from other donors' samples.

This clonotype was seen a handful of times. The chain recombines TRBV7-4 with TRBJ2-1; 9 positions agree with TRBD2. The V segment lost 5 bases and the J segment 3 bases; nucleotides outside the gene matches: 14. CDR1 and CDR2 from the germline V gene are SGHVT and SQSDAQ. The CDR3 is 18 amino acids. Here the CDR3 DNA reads TGTGCCAGCAGCGCCGGACTAGCGACGGCCACAGTCTACAATGAGCAGTTCTTC. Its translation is CASSAGLATATVYNEQFF.

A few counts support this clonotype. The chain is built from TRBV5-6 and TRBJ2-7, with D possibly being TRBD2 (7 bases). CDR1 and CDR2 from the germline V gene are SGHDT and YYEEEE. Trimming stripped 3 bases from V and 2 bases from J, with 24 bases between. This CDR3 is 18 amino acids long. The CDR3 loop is CASSWVEGGGGQAYEQYF. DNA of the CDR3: TGTGCCAGCAGCTGGGTCGAGGGGGGGGGCGGCCAAGCCTACGAGCAGTACTTC. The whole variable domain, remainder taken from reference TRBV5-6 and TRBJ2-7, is DAGVTQSPTHLIKTRGQQVTLRCSPKSGHDTVSWYQQALGQGPQFIFQYYEEEERQRGNFPDRFSGHQFPNYSSELNVNALLLGDSALYLCASSWVEGGGGQAYEQYFGPGTRLTVT.

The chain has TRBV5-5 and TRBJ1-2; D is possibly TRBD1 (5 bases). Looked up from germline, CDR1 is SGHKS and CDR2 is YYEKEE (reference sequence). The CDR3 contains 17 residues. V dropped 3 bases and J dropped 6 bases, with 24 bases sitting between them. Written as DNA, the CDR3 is TGTGCCAGCAGCTCGGATTTGACAGCGCCCCTGATTAATGGCTACACCTTC. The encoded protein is CASSSDLTAPLINGYTF. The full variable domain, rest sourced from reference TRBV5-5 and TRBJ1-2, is DAGVTQSPTHLIKTRGQQVTLRCSPISGHKSVSWYQQVLGQGPQFIFQYYEKEERGRGNFPDRFSARQFPNYSSELNVNALLLGDSALYLCASSSDLTAPLINGYTFGSGTRLTVV.

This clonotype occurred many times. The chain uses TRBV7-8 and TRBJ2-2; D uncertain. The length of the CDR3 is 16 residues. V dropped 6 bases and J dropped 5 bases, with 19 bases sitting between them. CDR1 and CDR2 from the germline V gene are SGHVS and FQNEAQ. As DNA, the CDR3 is TGTGCCAGCAGGCCCGAGGCTGGGGATCTAACCGGGGAGCTGTTTTTT. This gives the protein CASRPEAGDLTGELFF.

CDR3 region: CASSADRVSTDTQYF. The CDR3 DNA is TGTGCCAGCAGTGCAGACAGGGTTAGCACAGATACGCAGTATTTT. This chain connects TRBV28 to TRBJ2-3, with 7 bases that match TRBD1. V shed 5 bases and J 0 bases; nucleotides not matched to a gene: 5. Germline CDR1 MDHEN, CDR2 SYDVKM. This CDR3 contains 15 residues.

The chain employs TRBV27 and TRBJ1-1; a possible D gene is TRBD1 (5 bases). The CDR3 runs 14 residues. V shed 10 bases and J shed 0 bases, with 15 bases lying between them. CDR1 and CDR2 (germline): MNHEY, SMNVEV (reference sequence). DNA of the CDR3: TGTGCCACCCAGCCGGGGCGGGTGAACACTGAAGCTTTCTTT. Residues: CATQPGRVNTEAFF.

DNA of the CDR3: TGTGCCAGCAGCTTAGCGTCTAGCGGGGGCCCAGATACGCAGTATTTT. It is translated as CASSLASSGGPDTQYF. The rearrangement links TRBV7-6 to TRBJ2-3, with TRBD2 matching 10 bases. Losses at the gene ends were 0 bases for V and 4 bases for J; bases not matched to a gene: 4. The germline V gene encodes CDR1 SGHVS and CDR2 FNYEAQ. The CDR3 extends over 16 amino acids.

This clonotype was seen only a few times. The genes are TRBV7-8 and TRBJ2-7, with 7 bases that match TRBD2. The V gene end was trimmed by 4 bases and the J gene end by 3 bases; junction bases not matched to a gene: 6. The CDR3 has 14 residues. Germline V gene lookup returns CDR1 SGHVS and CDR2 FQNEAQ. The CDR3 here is CASSWGLNDYEQYF. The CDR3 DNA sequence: TGTGCCAGCAGCTGGGGACTAAACGACTACGAGCAGTACTTC.

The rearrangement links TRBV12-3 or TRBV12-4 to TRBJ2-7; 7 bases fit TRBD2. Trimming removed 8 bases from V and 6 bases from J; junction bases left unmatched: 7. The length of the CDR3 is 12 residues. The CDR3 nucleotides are TGTGCCAGCGCGGCGGGGGTATTCGAGCAGTACTTC. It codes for CASAAGVFEQYF.

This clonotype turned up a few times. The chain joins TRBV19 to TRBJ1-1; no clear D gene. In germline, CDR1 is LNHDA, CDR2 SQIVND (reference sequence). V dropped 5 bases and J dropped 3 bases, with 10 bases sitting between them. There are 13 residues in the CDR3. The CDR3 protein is CASSYRQYTEAFF. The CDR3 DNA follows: TGTGCCAGTAGTTATAGACAATACACTGAAGCTTTCTTT.

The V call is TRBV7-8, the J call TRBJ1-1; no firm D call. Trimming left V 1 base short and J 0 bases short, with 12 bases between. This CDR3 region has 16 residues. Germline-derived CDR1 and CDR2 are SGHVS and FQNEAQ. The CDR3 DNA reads TGTGCCAGCAGCTTAGACTATAGCAGCATGAACACTGAAGCTTTCTTT. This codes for CASSLDYSSMNTEAFF.

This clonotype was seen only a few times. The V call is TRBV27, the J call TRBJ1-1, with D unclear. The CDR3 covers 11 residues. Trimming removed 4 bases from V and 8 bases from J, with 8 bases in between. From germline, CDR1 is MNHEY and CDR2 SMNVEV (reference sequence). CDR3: CASSSTREAFF. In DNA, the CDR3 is TGTGCCAGCAGTTCTACTAGGGAAGCTTTCTTT.

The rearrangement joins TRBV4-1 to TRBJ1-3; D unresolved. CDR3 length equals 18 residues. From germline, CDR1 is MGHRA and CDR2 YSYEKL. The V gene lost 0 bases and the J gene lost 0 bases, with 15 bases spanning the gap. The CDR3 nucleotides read TGCGCCAGCAGCCAAGATAGAGGCTCGCTCGCCTCTGGAAACACCATATATTTT. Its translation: CASSQDRGSLASGNTIYF.

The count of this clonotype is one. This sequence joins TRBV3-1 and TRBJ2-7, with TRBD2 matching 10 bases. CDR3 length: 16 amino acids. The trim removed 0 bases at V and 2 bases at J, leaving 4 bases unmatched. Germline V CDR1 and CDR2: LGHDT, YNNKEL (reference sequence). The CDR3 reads CASSQEGLAGAYEQYF. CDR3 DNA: TGTGCCAGCAGCCAAGAAGGGCTAGCGGGGGCCTACGAGCAGTACTTC.

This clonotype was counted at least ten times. The DNA of the CDR3 is TGTGCCAGCAGCTTAGTGGCTAGCGGGGGCCTTAACACCGGGGAGCTGTTTTTT. It translates to CASSLVASGGLNTGELFF. V is TRBV7-2 and J is TRBJ2-2; TRBD2 agrees at 10 bases. V dropped 1 base and J dropped 2; count of bases not matched to a gene: 7. Germline V gene data show CDR1 as SGHTA and CDR2 as FQGNSA. The CDR3 spans 18 residues.

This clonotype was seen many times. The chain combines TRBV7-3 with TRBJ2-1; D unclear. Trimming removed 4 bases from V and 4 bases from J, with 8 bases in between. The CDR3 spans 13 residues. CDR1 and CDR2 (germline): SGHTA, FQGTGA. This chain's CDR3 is CASSSFGYNEQFF. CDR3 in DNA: TGTGCCAGCAGCTCGTTTGGGTACAATGAGCAGTTCTTC.

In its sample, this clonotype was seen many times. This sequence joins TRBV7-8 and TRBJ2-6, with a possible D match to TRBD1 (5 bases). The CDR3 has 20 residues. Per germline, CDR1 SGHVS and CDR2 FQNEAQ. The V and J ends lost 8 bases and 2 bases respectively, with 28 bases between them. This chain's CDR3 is CASSPHSPRVVGPGANVLTF. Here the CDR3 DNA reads TGTGCCAGCTCCCCCCATTCCCCCAGGGTTGTAGGCCCTGGGGCCAACGTCCTGACTTTC. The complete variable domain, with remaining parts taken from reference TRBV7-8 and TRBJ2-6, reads GAGVSQSPRYKVAKRGQDVALRCDPISGHVSLFWYQQALGQGPEFLTYFQNEAQLDKSGLPSDRFFAERPEGSVSTLKIQRTQQEDSAVYLCASSPHSPRVVGPGANVLTFGAGSRLTVL.

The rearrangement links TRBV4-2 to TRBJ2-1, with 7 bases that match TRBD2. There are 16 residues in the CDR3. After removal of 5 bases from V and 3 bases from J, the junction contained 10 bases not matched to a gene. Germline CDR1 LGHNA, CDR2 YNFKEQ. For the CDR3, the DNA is TGTGCCAGCAGCTGGCCGGGCGGGGGTCTCTACAATGAGCAGTTCTTC. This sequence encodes CASSWPGGGLYNEQFF.

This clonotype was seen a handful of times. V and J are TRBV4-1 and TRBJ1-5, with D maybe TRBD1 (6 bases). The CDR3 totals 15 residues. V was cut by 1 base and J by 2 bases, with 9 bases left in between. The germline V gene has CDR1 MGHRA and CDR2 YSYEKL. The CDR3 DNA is TGCGCCAGCAGCCAAGTTAACAGGGGCAATCAGCCCCAGCATTTT. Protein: CASSQVNRGNQPQHF.

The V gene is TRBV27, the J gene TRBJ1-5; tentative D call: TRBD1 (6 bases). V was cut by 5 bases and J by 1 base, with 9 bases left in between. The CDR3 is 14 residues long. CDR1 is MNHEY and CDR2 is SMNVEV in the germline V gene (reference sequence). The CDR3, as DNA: TGTGCCAGCAGTGGTCAGGGGAGCAATCAGCCCCAGCATTTT. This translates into CASSGQGSNQPQHF.

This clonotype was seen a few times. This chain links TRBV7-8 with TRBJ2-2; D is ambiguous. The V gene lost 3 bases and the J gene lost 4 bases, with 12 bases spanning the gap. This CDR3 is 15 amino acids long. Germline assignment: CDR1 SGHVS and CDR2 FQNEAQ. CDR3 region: CASSFLSVATGELFF. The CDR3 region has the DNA TGTGCCAGCAGCTTCCTTAGTGTCGCCACCGGGGAGCTGTTTTTT.

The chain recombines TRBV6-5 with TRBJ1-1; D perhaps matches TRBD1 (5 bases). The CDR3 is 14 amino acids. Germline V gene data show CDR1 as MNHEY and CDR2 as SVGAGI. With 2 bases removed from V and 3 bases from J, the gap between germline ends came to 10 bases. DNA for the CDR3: TGTGCCAGCAGTTACGAGCGGGGGGACACTGAAGCTTTCTTT. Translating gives CASSYERGDTEAFF.

The chain's CDR3 is CASSPTGRHEQFF. Here the CDR3 DNA reads TGTGCCAGCAGCCCCACTGGCCGGCATGAGCAGTTCTTC. The chain combines TRBV7-6 with TRBJ2-1, with D unresolved. The germline V gene has CDR1 SGHVS and CDR2 FNYEAQ. Trimming stripped 5 bases from V and 8 bases from J, with 13 bases between. The CDR3 totals 13 residues.